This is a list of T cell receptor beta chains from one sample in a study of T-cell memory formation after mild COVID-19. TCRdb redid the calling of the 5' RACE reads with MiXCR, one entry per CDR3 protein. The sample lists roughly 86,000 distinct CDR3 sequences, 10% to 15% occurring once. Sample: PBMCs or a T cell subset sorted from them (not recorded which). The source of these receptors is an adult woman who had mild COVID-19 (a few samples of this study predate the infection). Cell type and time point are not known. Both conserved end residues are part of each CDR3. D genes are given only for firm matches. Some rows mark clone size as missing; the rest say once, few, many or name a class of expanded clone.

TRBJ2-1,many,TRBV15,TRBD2,TGTGCCACCAGCAGAGATTTAGCGGGGGGCAACAATGAGCAGTTCTTC,CATSRDLAGGNNEQFF
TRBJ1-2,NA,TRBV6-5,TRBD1,TGTGCCAGCAGTTACTTTGGGGACAGGATCTATGGCTACACCTTC,CASSYFGDRIYGYTF
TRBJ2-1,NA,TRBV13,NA,TGTGCCAGCAGCTCCGGATGGGAAGCAACCTCCTACAATGAGCAGTTCTTC,CASSSGWEATSYNEQFF
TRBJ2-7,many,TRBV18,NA,TGTGCCAGCTCATTCACTGGACATAGCTACGAGCAGTACTTC,CASSFTGHSYEQYF
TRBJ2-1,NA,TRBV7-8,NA,TGTGCCAGCAGCTTAGCGCGCCGGAATGAGCAGTTCTTC,CASSLARRNEQFF
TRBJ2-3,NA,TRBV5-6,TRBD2,TGTGCCAGCAGCTTGGAGTACCTGAAGTCTAGCGGAAGCACAGATACGCAGTATTTT,CASSLEYLKSSGSTDTQYF
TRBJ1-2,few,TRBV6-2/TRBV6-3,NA,TGTGCCAGCAGTTCGACGGGACCTCCTAACTATGGCTACACCTTC,CASSSTGPPNYGYTF
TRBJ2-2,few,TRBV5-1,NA,TGCGCCAGCACAGAGGTAGGAGACACCGGGGAGCTGTTTTTT,CASTEVGDTGELFF
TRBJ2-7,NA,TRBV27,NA,TGTGCCAGCAGTCCCCCGCAAGGCCTGCACTACGAGCAGTACTTC,CASSPPQGLHYEQYF
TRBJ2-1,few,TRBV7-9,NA,TGTGCCAGCAGCCCAAGATCGAACGCACAGGGTTACAATGAGCAGTTCTTC,CASSPRSNAQGYNEQFF
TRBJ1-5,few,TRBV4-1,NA,TGCGCCAGCAGCCAAGGACAGTTTAGCAATCAGCCCCAGCATTTT,CASSQGQFSNQPQHF
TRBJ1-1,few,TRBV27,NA,TGTGCCAGCAGGACCCAGGAGAACACTGAAGCTTTCTTT,CASRTQENTEAFF
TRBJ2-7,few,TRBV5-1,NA,TGCGCCAGCAGCTCCGGGACTGGCTCCTACGAGCAGTACTTC,CASSSGTGSYEQYF
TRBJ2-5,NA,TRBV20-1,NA,TGCAGTGCTAGCGGGTACAGGGACGGGAAGACCCAGTACTTC,CSASGYRDGKTQYF